This entry features one TCR beta chain sequence. The antigen remains unidentified. The treatment denotes: roughly 10-day PBMC culture with coronavirus spike peptide pools or control peptides (ViraFEST assay). PBMCs were cultured at some 2 million per well with approximately 9.3 IU/ml IL-2 and 8.5 to 10 ug/ml peptide pools. Scientists ran DNA taken from cultured CD4+ T cells through the Oncomine TCR Beta short-read assay for sequencing. Via MiXCR, TCRdb re-called the PCR reads, giving one row per CDR3 protein. The sample has approximately 11,000 distinct CDR3 sequences, over 60% seen once. These data come from a study of vaccination and CD4 T cells after COVID-19. V gave up 2 bases and J gave up 8 bases, with 23 bases separating them. This CDR3 contains 17 residues. Germline lookup yields CDR1 KGHDR and CDR2 SFDVKD.

The source material was CD4+ T cells from blood, cultured in vitro. The sequence derives from a human donor who had recovered from COVID-19. This chain connects TRBV24-1 to TRBJ2-5; no firm D call. CDR3 residues: CATSDSRTVQIKSTQYF. DNA for the CDR3: TGTGCCACCAGTGATTCCAGGACCGTCCAGATCAAGAGTACCCAGTACTTC.